A single sample is the source of the 27 T cell receptor beta chains below, sequenced in a study of T cells in Graves' hyperthyroidism and ophthalmopathy. RNA transcripts yielded amplified TCR beta CDR3 regions. First-round RT-PCR of the TCR CDR3 relied on the HTBI primer set. MiXCR, applied by TCRdb to the multiplex PCR reads, yields one record per CDR3 protein. Seen here are roughly 98,000 distinct CDR3 sequences, 40% observed once, and the top ten hold approximately 10%. The specimen was peripheral blood or thyroid tissue (not recorded which). The receptors come from a woman in her twenties or thirties with Graves' hyperthyroidism.

The sample holds a few counts of this clonotype. The V call is TRBV12-3 or TRBV12-4, the J call TRBJ1-4; TRBD1 agrees at 10 bases. J was trimmed by 8 bases and V by 2 bases; bases with no gene match: 5. This CDR3 comprises 15 residues. Here the CDR3 DNA reads TGTGCCAGCAGTTTACGGACAGGGGGTGGAGAAAAACTGTTTTTT. This encodes CASSLRTGGGEKLFF.

This clonotype was observed many times. The chain employs TRBV6-5 and TRBJ1-1, with D tentatively TRBD1 (5 bases). Per the germline V gene, CDR1 is MNHEY and CDR2 is SVGAGI. The CDR3 loop spans 13 amino acids. V was trimmed by 5 bases and J by 3 bases, leaving 10 bases between them. The CDR3 reads CASSRQRDTEAFF. CDR3 coding DNA: TGTGCCAGCAGTAGACAGCGGGACACTGAAGCTTTCTTT.

This chain joins TRBV7-3 and TRBJ1-1; D remains ambiguous. In germline, CDR1 is SGHTA, CDR2 FQGTGA. V lost 1 base and J 3 bases, leaving 12 bases between the germline ends. The CDR3 extends over 15 amino acids. The CDR3 region is CASSLRGGTDTEAFF. The CDR3 DNA follows: TGTGCCAGCAGCTTAAGGGGAGGTACGGACACTGAAGCTTTCTTT.

Note on this clonotype: This could be a read error, since a much larger clone is one nucleotide away. The gene calls are TRBV4-1 and TRBJ2-2; perhaps TRBD1 as D (6 bases). Between the trimmed V and J ends, which lost 0 bases and 3 bases, there was a span of 17 bases. CDR3 length equals 18 residues. Per the germline V gene, CDR1 is MGHRA and CDR2 is YSYEKL. In DNA, the CDR3 is TGCGCCAGCAGCCAAGATGGCAGGGGAATCGCGGACACCGGGGAGCTGTTTTTT. Its translation is CASSQDGRGIADTGELFF.

This clonotype appeared many times. CDR3 region: CASSVGARVPRELFF. The CDR3 nucleotides read TGTGCCAGCAGCGTAGGAGCTAGAGTCCCCCGGGAGCTGTTTTTT. The chain recombines TRBV9 with TRBJ2-2; D is unclear. This CDR3 contains 15 residues. Germline CDR1 and CDR2: SGDLS and YYNGEE. V dropped 0 bases and J dropped 9 bases, with 15 bases sitting between them.

This clonotype was picked up many times. The chain's CDR3 is CSVGAPSGGYTF. CDR3 in DNA: TGCAGCGTAGGGGCCCCCTCGGGTGGCTACACCTTC. V is TRBV29-1 and J is TRBJ1-2; D is possibly TRBD1 (5 bases). This CDR3 has 12 residues. Germline-derived CDR1 and CDR2 are SQVTM and ANQGSEA. V gave up 6 bases and J gave up 7 bases, with 15 bases separating them.

Remarks on this clonotype: The limits of the CDR3 on the DNA are not certain, so only TCRdb's listed CDR3 is given. The chain is built from TRBV7-9 and TRBJ2-6; the D call TRBD2 from the table was never checked on the DNA. The CDR3 comprises 23 residues, both ends counted. CDR1 is SEHNR and CDR2 is FQNEAQ in the germline V gene (reference sequence). The CDR3 is CASSQEPSGSSYEQYFGANVLTF.

At least ten counts were recorded for this clonotype. The rearrangement joins TRBV5-6 to TRBJ2-2, with 7 bases lining up with TRBD1. J was trimmed by 5 bases and V by 7 bases; bases with no gene match: 11. This CDR3 has 15 amino acids. The germline V gene encodes CDR1 SGHDT and CDR2 YYEEEE. The CDR3 is CASGYYRGWTGELFF. CDR3 in DNA: TGTGCCAGCGGATACTACAGGGGTTGGACCGGGGAGCTGTTTTTT.

This clonotype was counted many times. At one end the junction does not follow the germline gene, possibly because of a read error. This chain links TRBV7-2 with TRBJ2-2; the D gene is possibly TRBD2 (6 bases). CDR3 length: 14 amino acids. Germline CDR1 reads SGHTA; CDR2 reads FQGNSA. The CDR3 region has the DNA TGTGCCAGCAAAGTCGCGGGAAACATCGGGGAGCTGTTTTTT. This sequence encodes CASKVAGNIGELFF.

The table lists this clonotype with many counts. The rearrangement uses TRBV4-1 and TRBJ1-1; no firm D call. The germline gives CDR1 MGHRA, CDR2 YSYEKL. This CDR3 is built from 15 residues. V was clipped by 4 bases and J by 0 bases, with 12 bases between them. The CDR3 protein is CASSRESLMNTEAFF. The CDR3 DNA sequence: TGCGCCAGCAGCCGGGAATCGTTAATGAACACTGAAGCTTTCTTT.

Ten or more counts support this clonotype. This chain uses TRBV5-1 with TRBJ1-4, with unresolved D. Trimming removed 0 bases from V and 0 bases from J, with 9 bases in between. Germline-derived CDR1 and CDR2 are SGHRS and YFSETQ. This CDR3 has 16 amino acids. The CDR3 protein is CASSLGDRPTNEKLFF. The CDR3 DNA sequence: TGCGCCAGCAGCTTGGGTGACCGACCAACTAATGAAAAACTGTTTTTT.

This clonotype came up many times. The genes are TRBV19 and TRBJ1-2; D is unclear. Trimming pared 6 bases from V and 3 bases from J, leaving 23 bases between. The CDR3 is 17 residues long. Per germline, CDR1 LNHDA and CDR2 SQIVND (reference sequence). The CDR3 loop reads CASSQDGNAPRDYGYTF. In DNA, the CDR3 is TGTGCCAGTAGCCAGGACGGCAATGCCCCGCGGGACTATGGCTACACCTTC.

The CDR3 spells CASSQTGGSSPLHF. Here the CDR3 DNA reads TGTGCCAGCAGCCAGACAGGGGGTAGTTCACCCCTCCACTTT. The chain links TRBV9 to TRBJ1-6, with 9 nucleotides matching TRBD1. The CDR3 sequence is 14 residues long. Unmatched junction bases numbered 5, after V lost 4 bases and J lost 9 bases. Looked up from germline, CDR1 is SGDLS and CDR2 is YYNGEE.

There are many counts of this clonotype. The chain joins TRBV2 to TRBJ1-5; 9 positions match TRBD1. J lost 6 bases, V lost 6 bases, and 9 bases had no gene match. Germline V CDR1 and CDR2: SNHLY, FYNNEI. The CDR3 runs 15 residues. The CDR3 protein is CASRQTGGAGQPQHF. CDR3 in DNA: TGTGCCAGCAGACAAACAGGGGGCGCGGGTCAGCCCCAGCATTTT. Based on the CDR3 plus reference TRBV2 and TRBJ1-5, the full variable domain is EPEVTQTPSHQVTQMGQEVILRCVPISNHLYFYWYRQILGQKVEFLVSFYNNEISEKSEIFDDQFSVERPDGSNFTLKIRSTKLEDSAMYFCASRQTGGAGQPQHFGDGTRLSIL.

This clonotype was found many times. Sequence at one end of the junction differs from germline and may be a read error. Written as DNA, the CDR3 is TGTGCCAGCAGTTATGACGGGGCTTTTCAGTCCCAGCATTTT. Translation gives CASSYDGAFQSQHF. V usage is TRBV6-6 and J usage is TRBJ1-5, with D possibly TRBD1 on 5 matching bases. This CDR3 region has 14 residues. The germline V gene has CDR1 MNHNY and CDR2 SVGAGI (reference sequence).

There are many counts of this clonotype. This chain links TRBV12-3 or TRBV12-4 with TRBJ2-3; D call uncertain. The CDR3 sequence is 13 residues long. Trimming shortened V by 1 base and J by 2 bases, and 4 bases separated the two germline ends. CDR3 amino acids: CASSLGVTDTQYF. The CDR3 DNA reads TGTGCCAGCAGTTTAGGTGTCACAGATACGCAGTATTTT.

With respect to this clonotype: Relative to the germline gene, one junction end is altered; a read error may explain this. The CDR3 sequence is CASSPLVGEVTGEPFF. The CDR3 nucleotides read TGTGCCAGCAGTCCACTAGTGGGAGAGGTCACCGGGGAGCCGTTTTTT. The chain has TRBV12-3 or TRBV12-4 and TRBJ2-2; D perhaps matches TRBD2 (5 bases). This CDR3 is 16 amino acids long.

This chain connects TRBV7-9 to TRBJ1-1; 7 positions agree with TRBD1. The V gene's germline CDR1 is SEHNR and CDR2 FQNEAQ (reference sequence). CDR3 length: 16 amino acids. V lost 4 bases to trimming and J lost 6 bases; unmatched junction nucleotides: 14. The DNA for the CDR3 is TGTGCCAGCAGCTCTCGGACAGGAGGGGGGGAAGCTGAAGCTTTCTTT. Translating it yields CASSSRTGGGEAEAFF.

As regards this clonotype: At one end the junction does not follow the germline gene, possibly because of a read error. The chain joins TRBV5-1 to TRBJ2-3; D possibly matches TRBD1 or TRBD2 (6 bases each). CDR3 length: 12 amino acids. CDR1 is SGHRS and CDR2 is YFSETQ in the germline V gene. CDR3 nucleotides: TGTGCCAGCAGACGGAAGGGGGGTACGCAGTATTTT. This codes for CASRRKGGTQYF.

The chain joins TRBV10-3 to TRBJ1-2; D call uncertain. The germline V gene encodes CDR1 ENHRY and CDR2 SYGVKD. The V gene lost 3 bases and the J gene lost 6 bases, with 20 bases spanning the gap. This CDR3 is built from 16 residues. The CDR3, as DNA: TGTGCCATCAGTGAACGGGTCCTTCCTTTTGGTCATGGCTACACCTTC. It codes for CAISERVLPFGHGYTF.

This clonotype was detected many times. This chain joins TRBV25-1 and TRBJ1-1; 8 bases fit TRBD1. This CDR3 is built from 16 residues. Trimming took 2 bases from V and 6 from J; bases not matched to a gene: 11. Germline-derived CDR1 and CDR2 are MGHDK and SYGVNS. The CDR3 is CASSETTGQGYAEAFF. Written as DNA, the CDR3 is TGTGCCAGCAGTGAAACAACTGGACAGGGCTATGCTGAAGCTTTCTTT.

V is TRBV12-3 or TRBV12-4 and J is TRBJ2-7; D unresolved. V was shortened by 4 bases and J by 7 bases, with 11 bases between the two germline ends. The length of the CDR3 is 12 residues. The chain's CDR3 is CASSSAWGEQYF. Written as DNA, the CDR3 is TGTGCCAGCAGTTCTGCCTGGGGTGAGCAGTACTTC.

Note on this clonotype: Since a much larger clone is just one base distant, this may be a read error. The chain couples TRBV10-3 to TRBJ1-1; D may be TRBD1 (5 bases). The germline V and J ends were trimmed by 7 bases and 4 bases, with 13 bases remaining between them. This CDR3 is 13 amino acids long. The germline CDR1 and CDR2 sequences are ENHRY and SYGVKD. Written as DNA, the CDR3 is TGTGCCATCATGGCGGCAAGGGGCACTGAAGCTTTCTTT. Amino acid sequence: CAIMAARGTEAFF.

This clonotype was seen at least ten times. V is TRBV24-1 and J is TRBJ2-2; 9 positions match TRBD1. CDR1 KGHDR and CDR2 SFDVKD come from the germline V gene. CDR3 length equals 16 residues. Trimming at V came to 1 base and at J to 9 bases, leaving 8 bases not matched to a gene. The CDR3 reads CATSDFDRGSPRELFF. The DNA of the CDR3 is TGTGCCACCAGTGATTTTGACAGGGGGTCTCCGCGGGAGCTGTTTTTT.

This clonotype was detected many times. The chain has TRBV7-9 and TRBJ1-6, with TRBD1 identical over 9 bases. CDR3 size: 13 residues. Germline CDR1 is SEHNR and CDR2 is FQNEAQ (reference sequence). The V and J ends lost 5 bases and 9 bases, in that order; junction bases with no gene match: 2. The CDR3 coding sequence is TGTGCCAGCAGCGAGGGACAGGGTTCACCCCTCCACTTT. This gives the protein CASSEGQGSPLHF.

This clonotype was observed at least ten times. The chain employs TRBV27 and TRBJ1-6; D ambiguous. The ends were cut back, 8 bases at V and 9 bases at J, with 17 bases in the middle. Germline CDR1 MNHEY, CDR2 SMNVEV (reference sequence). The CDR3 sequence is 14 residues long. CDR3 nucleotide sequence: TGTGCCAGCTCGCACGGAGGAGCCGTTTCACCCCTCCACTTT. This translates into CASSHGGAVSPLHF.

At least ten counts were recorded for this clonotype. The rearrangement links TRBV10-1 to TRBJ2-5; D is ambiguous. Germline V CDR1 and CDR2: WNHNN, SYGVQD (reference sequence). V gave up 7 bases and J gave up 2 bases, with 5 bases separating them. The length of the CDR3 is 11 residues. The CDR3 coding sequence is TGCGCCAGCAACAGACAAGAGACCCAGTACTTC. Protein sequence: CASNRQETQYF.